This T cell receptor beta chain derives from a study of T cell repertoires in cytomegalovirus infection. Across the study: Recently identified HLA-C-restricted CMV epitopes were used, and well-studied HLA-B-restricted CMV epitopes were used as well.

In the case of this clonotype: What it binds is unknown.

Trimming removed 0 bases from V and 4 bases from J, with 15 bases in between. From germline, CDR1 is MNHEY and CDR2 SVGAGI. CDR3 length equals 16 residues. MiXCR, applied by TCRdb to the reads, yields one record per CDR3 protein. The sample lists approximately 910,000 distinct CDR3 sequences, approximately 31% seen once, with over 13% in the top ten. Source: cultured CD8+ T cells from PBMCs, taken from culture after CMV antigen stimulation. The chain uses TRBV6-5 and TRBJ1-1; possible D gene TRBD1, 5 bases. The receptor's source is a human donor in good health (CMV status not recorded). Some clones in this sample may be carry-over from other donors' samples. In nucleotides, the CDR3 is TGTGCCAGCAGTTACTCGAATTGGGGCCGGAGCACTGAAGCTTTCTTT. The encoded protein is CASSYSNWGRSTEAFF.